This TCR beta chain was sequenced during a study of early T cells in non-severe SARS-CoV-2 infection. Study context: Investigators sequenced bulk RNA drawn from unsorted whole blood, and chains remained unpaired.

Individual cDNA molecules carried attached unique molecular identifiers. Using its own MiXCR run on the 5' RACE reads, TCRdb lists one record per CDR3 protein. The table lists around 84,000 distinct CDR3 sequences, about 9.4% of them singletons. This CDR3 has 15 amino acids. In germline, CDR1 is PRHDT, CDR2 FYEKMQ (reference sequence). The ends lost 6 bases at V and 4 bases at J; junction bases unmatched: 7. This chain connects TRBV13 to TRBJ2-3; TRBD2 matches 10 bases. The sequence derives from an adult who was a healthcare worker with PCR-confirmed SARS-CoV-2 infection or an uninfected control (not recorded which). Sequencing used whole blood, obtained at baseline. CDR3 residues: CASSLRGLASDTQYF. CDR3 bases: TGTGCCAGCAGTCTAAGGGGACTAGCGTCAGATACGCAGTATTTT.